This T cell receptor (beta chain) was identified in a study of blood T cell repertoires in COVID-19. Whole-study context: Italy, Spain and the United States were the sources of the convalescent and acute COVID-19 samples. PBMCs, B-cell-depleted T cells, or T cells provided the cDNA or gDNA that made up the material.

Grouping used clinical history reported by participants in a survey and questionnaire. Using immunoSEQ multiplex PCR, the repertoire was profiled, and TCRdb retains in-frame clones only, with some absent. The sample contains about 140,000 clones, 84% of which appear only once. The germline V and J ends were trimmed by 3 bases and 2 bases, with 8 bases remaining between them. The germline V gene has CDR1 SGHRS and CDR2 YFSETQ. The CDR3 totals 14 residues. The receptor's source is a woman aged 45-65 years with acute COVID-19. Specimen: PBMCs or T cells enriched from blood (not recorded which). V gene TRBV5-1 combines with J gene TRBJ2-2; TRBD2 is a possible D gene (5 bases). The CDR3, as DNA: TGCGCCAGCAGCTGGACTGACAACACCGGGGAGCTGTTTTTT. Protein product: CASSWTDNTGELFF.